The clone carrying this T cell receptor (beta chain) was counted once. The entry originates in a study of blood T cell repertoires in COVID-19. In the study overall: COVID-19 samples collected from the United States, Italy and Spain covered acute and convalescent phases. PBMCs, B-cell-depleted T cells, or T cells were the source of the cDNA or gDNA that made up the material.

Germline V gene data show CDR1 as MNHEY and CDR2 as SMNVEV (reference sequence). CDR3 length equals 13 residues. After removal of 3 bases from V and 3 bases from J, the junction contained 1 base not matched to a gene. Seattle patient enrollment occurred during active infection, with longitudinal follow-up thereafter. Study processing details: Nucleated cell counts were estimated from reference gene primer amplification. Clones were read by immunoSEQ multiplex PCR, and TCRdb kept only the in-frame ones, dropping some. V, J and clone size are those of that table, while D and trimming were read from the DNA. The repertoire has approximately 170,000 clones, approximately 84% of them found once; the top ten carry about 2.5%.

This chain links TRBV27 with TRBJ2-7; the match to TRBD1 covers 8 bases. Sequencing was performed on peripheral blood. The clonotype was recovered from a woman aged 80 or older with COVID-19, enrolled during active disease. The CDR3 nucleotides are TGTGCCAGCAGTTTCGGACAGGGCTACGAGCAGTACTTC. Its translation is CASSFGQGYEQYF.